This TCR beta chain emerged from a study of T cell repertoires in cytomegalovirus infection. The overall study: The study used recently identified HLA-C-restricted and well-studied HLA-B-restricted CMV epitopes. An indication of both CMV infection and matching HLA type came from public TCR beta signatures.

V lost 5 bases to trimming and J lost 0 bases, with 17 bases between them. The length of the CDR3 is 16 residues. CDR1 and CDR2 from the germline V gene are SEHNR and FQNEAQ (reference sequence). Each CDR3 protein is one row after TCRdb ran MiXCR on the reads. The sample consists of some 480,000 distinct CDR3 sequences, 33% of them appearing once. A note on this clonotype: The antigen is unknown.

The study, taken as a whole, reports: Based on cumulative public TCR beta family frequency, carriers of CMV plus the relevant HLA were identified. Predominance within the ex vivo response was attributable to HLA-C-restricted CMV-specific TCR beta clonotypes.

V and J are TRBV7-9 and TRBJ2-7, with D tentatively TRBD1 or TRBD2 (5 bases each). The input for sequencing was cultured PBMCs, taken from culture after CMV antigen stimulation. The clonotype was recovered from a human donor in good health (CMV status not recorded). Some clones in this sample may be carry-over from other donors' samples. The CDR3 nucleotides read TGTGCCAGCAGCCCCCGGGACCTAGCTAGCTCCTACGAGCAGTACTTC. Encoded protein: CASSPRDLASSYEQYF.